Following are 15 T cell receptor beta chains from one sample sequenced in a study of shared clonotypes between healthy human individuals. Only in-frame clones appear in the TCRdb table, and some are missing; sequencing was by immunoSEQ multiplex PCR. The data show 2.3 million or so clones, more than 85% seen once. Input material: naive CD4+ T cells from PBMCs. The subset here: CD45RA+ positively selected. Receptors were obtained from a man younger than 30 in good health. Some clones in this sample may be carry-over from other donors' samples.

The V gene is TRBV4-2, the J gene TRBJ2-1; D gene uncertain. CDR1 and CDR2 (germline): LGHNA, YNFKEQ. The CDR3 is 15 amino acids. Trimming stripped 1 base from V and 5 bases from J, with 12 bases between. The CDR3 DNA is TGTGCCAGCAGCCAAGGGGTCCTCCTCCACAATGAGCAGTTCTTC. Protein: CASSQGVLLHNEQFF.

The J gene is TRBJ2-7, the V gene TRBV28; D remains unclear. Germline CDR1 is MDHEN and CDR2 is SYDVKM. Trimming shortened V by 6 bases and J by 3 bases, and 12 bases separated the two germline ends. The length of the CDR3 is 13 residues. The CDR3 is CASRPRQFYEQYF. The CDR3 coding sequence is TGTGCCAGCAGACCCCGACAATTCTACGAGCAGTACTTC.

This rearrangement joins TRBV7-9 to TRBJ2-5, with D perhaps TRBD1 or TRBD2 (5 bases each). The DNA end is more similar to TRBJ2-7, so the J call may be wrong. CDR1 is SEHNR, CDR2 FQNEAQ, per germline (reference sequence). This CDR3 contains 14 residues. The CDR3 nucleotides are TGTGCCAGCGCCAACCGGGACCGTACCTACGAGCAGTACTTC. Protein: CASANRDRTYEQYF.

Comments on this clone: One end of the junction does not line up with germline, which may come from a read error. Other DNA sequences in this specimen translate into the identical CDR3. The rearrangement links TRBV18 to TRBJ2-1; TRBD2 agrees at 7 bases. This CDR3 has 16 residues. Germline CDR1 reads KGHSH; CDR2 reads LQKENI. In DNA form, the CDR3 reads TGTGCCAGCTCTCCACTTAGCGGGTCCACCTACAATGAGCAGTTCTTC. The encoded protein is CASSPLSGSTYNEQFF.

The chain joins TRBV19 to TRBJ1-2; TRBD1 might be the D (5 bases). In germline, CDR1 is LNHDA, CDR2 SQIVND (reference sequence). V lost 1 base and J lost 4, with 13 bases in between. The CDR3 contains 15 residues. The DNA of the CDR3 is TGTGCCAGTAGTATAGCGTGGGGAGACAGCTATGGCTACACCTTC. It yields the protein CASSIAWGDSYGYTF.

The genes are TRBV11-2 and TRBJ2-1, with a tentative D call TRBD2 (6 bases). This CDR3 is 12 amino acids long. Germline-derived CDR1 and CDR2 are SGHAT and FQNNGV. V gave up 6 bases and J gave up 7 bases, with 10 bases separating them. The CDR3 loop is CASRIRGNEQFF. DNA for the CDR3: TGTGCCAGCAGGATCCGGGGGAATGAGCAGTTCTTC. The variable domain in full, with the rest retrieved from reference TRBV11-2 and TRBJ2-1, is EAGVAQSPRYKIIEKRQSVAFWCNPISGHATLYWYQQILGQGPKLLIQFQNNGVVDDSQLPKDRFSAERLKGVDSTLKIQPAKLEDSAVYLCASRIRGNEQFFGPGTRLTVL.

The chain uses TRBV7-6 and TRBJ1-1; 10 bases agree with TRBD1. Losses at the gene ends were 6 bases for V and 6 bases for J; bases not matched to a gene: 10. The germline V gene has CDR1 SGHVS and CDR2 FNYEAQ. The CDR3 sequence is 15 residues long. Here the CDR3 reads CASSQRQGARAEAFF. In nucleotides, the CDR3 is TGTGCCAGCAGTCAAAGACAGGGGGCGAGGGCTGAAGCTTTCTTT.

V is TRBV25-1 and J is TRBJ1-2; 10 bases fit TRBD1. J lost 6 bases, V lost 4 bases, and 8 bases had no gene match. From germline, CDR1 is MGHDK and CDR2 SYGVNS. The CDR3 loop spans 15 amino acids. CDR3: CASSALDRGSDGYTF. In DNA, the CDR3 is TGTGCCAGCAGTGCCCTGGACAGGGGGAGCGATGGCTACACCTTC.

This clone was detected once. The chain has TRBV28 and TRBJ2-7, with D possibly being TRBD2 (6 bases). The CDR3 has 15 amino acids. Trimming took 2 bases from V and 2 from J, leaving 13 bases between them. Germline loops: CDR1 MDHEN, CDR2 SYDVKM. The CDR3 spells CASSLPLAPTYEQYF. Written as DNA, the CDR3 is TGTGCCAGCAGTTTACCCCTAGCGCCAACCTACGAGCAGTACTTC.

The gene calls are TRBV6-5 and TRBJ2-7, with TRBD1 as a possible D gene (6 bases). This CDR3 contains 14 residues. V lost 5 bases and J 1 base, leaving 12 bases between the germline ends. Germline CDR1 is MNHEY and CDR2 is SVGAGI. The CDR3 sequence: CASSQGILSYEQYF. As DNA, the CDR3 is TGTGCCAGCAGTCAGGGGATATTGTCCTACGAGCAGTACTTC.

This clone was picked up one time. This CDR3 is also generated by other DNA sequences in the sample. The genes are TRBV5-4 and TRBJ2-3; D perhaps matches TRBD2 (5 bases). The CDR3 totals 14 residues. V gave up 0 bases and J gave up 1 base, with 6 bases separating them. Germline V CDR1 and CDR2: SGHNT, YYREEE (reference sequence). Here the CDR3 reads CASSLAGGTDTQYF. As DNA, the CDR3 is TGTGCCAGCAGCTTGGCCGGGGGCACAGATACGCAGTATTTT.

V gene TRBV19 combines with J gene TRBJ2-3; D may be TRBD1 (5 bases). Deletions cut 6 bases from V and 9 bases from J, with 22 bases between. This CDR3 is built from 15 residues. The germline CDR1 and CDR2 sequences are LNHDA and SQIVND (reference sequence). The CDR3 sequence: CASRGGREREWTQYF. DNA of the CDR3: TGTGCCAGTAGGGGCGGCAGGGAACGAGAATGGACGCAGTATTTT.

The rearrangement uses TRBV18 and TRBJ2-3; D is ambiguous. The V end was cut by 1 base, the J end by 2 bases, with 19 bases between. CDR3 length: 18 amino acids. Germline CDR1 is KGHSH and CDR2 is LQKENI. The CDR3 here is CASSPRGGTNPLTDTQYF. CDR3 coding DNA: TGTGCCAGCTCACCACGTGGCGGAACGAATCCCCTCACAGATACGCAGTATTTT.

As DNA, the CDR3 is TGTGCCAGCAGCTTTTTTCGGCAGGGGGCGGCTAATGAAAAACTGTTTTTT. Translation: CASSFFRQGAANEKLFF. V and J are TRBV11-2 and TRBJ1-4; 8 bases match TRBD1. The germline V gene encodes CDR1 SGHAT and CDR2 FQNNGV. CDR3 length: 17 amino acids. The ends lost 3 bases at V and 3 bases at J; junction bases unmatched: 9. The whole variable domain, filled in from reference TRBV11-2 and TRBJ1-4, reads EAGVAQSPRYKIIEKRQSVAFWCNPISGHATLYWYQQILGQGPKLLIQFQNNGVVDDSQLPKDRFSAERLKGVDSTLKIQPAKLEDSAVYLCASSFFRQGAANEKLFFGSGTQLSVL.

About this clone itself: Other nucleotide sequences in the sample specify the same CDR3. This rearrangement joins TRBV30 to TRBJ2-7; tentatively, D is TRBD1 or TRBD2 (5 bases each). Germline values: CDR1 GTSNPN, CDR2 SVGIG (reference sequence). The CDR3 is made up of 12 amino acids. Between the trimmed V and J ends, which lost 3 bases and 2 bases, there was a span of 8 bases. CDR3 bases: TGTGCCTGGAGGCAGGGAGCCTACGAGCAGTACTTC. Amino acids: CAWRQGAYEQYF. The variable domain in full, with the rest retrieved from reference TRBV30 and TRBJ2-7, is SQTIHQWPATLVQPVGSPLSLECTVEGTSNPNLYWYRQAAGRGLQLLFYSVGIGQISSEVPQNLSASRPQDRQFILSSKKLLLSDSGFYLCAWRQGAYEQYFGPGTRLTVT.